A selection of T cell receptor beta chains follows, all from one sample in a study of Ad26.COV2.S vaccination and SARS-CoV-2 variants. Assay: immunoSEQ multiplex PCR; the TCRdb copy retains only in-frame clones and omits some. The sample shows about 680,000 clones, 89% of them seen only once. Sequenced material: peripheral blood, taken in a trial of Ad26.COV2.S vaccine versus placebo. These receptors originate from a person between 18 and 60 years old who received the Ad26.COV2.S COVID-19 vaccine or a placebo. Both conserved end residues are part of each CDR3. The D gene is left open where the match is weak. Where a row states a size, it is once, few, many or the class of an expanded clone; other rows omit it.

CDR3 protein	CDR3 DNA	CDR3 length	V gene	D gene	clone size	J gene
CAISEWADKNIQYF	TGTGCCATCAGTGAATGGGCGGACAAAAACATTCAGTACTTC	14	TRBV10-3	NA	NA	TRBJ2-4
CASKAGHNEQFF	TGTGCCAGCAAAGCGGGACACAATGAGCAGTTCTTC	12	TRBV7-9	TRBD2	NA	TRBJ2-1
CASSYGGSAYEQYF	TGTGCCAGCAGTTATGGTGGGAGTGCCTACGAGCAGTACTTC	14	TRBV6-5	NA	NA	TRBJ2-7
CASSPDTLNSPLHF	TGCGCCAGCAGCCCAGACACTCTGAATTCACCCCTCCACTTT	14	TRBV5-1	NA	NA	TRBJ1-6
CASQDRGFTDTQYF	TGTGCCAGTCAAGACAGGGGGTTCACAGATACGCAGTATTTT	14	TRBV19	TRBD1	NA	TRBJ2-3
CASSLNRDLLTSVYEQYF	TGTGCCAGCAGCTTAAATAGGGACCTTCTTACCTCAGTCTACGAGCAGTACTTC	18	TRBV7-9	NA	once	TRBJ2-7
CASSQGRLGEPQHF	TGCGCCAGCAGCCAAGGGAGGTTGGGGGAGCCCCAGCATTTT	14	TRBV4-3	NA	NA	TRBJ1-5
CANPGGGSLYEQYF	TGTGCCAACCCGGGGGGGGGAAGCCTATACGAGCAGTACTTC	14	TRBV21-1	NA	NA	TRBJ2-7
CASSMGTGAYGYTF	TGTGCCAGTAGTATGGGGACAGGGGCGTATGGCTACACCTTC	14	TRBV19	TRBD1	NA	TRBJ1-2
CASSLTPSWAPGANVLTF	TGTGCCAGCAGCTTAACCCCCTCGTGGGCTCCTGGGGCCAACGTCCTGACTTTC	18	TRBV7-2	NA	NA	TRBJ2-6
CASSFPRWATVETQYF	TGTGCCAGCAGCTTCCCCCGTTGGGCTACTGTCGAGACCCAGTACTTC	16	TRBV7-9	NA	NA	TRBJ2-5
CAWSVPRGGGGQPQHF	TGTGCCTGGAGTGTACCCCGGGGAGGTGGGGGGCAGCCCCAGCATTTT	16	TRBV30	NA	NA	TRBJ1-5
CASSLADADQPQHF	TGTGCCAGCAGCTTAGCGGACGCCGATCAGCCCCAGCATTTT	14	TRBV7-8	NA	NA	TRBJ1-5
CASSPDLVQETQYF	TGTGCCAGCTCCCCAGACTTAGTACAAGAGACCCAGTACTTC	14	TRBV18	NA	NA	TRBJ2-5
CSVEYGNTEAFF	TGCAGCGTTGAATACGGGAACACTGAAGCTTTCTTT	12	TRBV29-1	NA	NA	TRBJ1-1
CASSFGVGRETQYF	TGCGCCAGCAGCTTTGGCGTGGGGCGTGAGACCCAGTACTTC	14	TRBV5-1	NA	NA	TRBJ2-5
CASSPLEGGSSYEQYF	TGTGCCAGCAGCCCCCTGGAGGGAGGGAGCTCCTACGAGCAGTACTTC	16	TRBV7-8	TRBD2	once	TRBJ2-7
CASIQLGEEETQYF	TGTGCCAGCATCCAGCTAGGGGAGGAAGAGACCCAGTACTTC	14	TRBV5-5	NA	NA	TRBJ2-5
CASSSTSGGAPDTQYF	TGTGCCAGCAGTTCAACTAGCGGGGGGGCCCCTGATACGCAGTATTTT	16	TRBV27	TRBD2	NA	TRBJ2-3
CASSLEIGLLEAFF	TGCGCCAGCAGCTTGGAGATCGGCCTACTTGAAGCTTTCTTT	14	TRBV5-1	NA	NA	TRBJ1-1
CASSSAMGLETQYF	TGTGCCAGCAGCTCCGCGATGGGTCTGGAGACCCAGTACTTC	14	TRBV7-9	NA	NA	TRBJ2-5
CASSTPTSGGPTDTQYF	TGTGCCAGCAGCACGCCGACTAGCGGGGGCCCCACAGATACGCAGTATTTT	17	TRBV11-2	TRBD2	NA	TRBJ2-3
CASSYSRRVIPLHF	TGTGCCAGCAGTTACTCGAGGAGGGTGATTCCCCTCCACTTT	14	TRBV6-5	NA	few	TRBJ1-6
CASRSDGANTIYF	TGTGCCAGCCGCTCGGACGGGGCGAACACCATATATTTT	13	TRBV6-5	NA	once	TRBJ1-3
CASSQGTSRDEQFF	TGCGCCAGCAGCCAAGGAACTAGCAGGGATGAGCAGTTCTTC	14	TRBV4-3	NA	NA	TRBJ2-1
CASSPDWDRPDYF	TGTGCCAGCTCACCAGATTGGGACAGACCAGATTACTTC	13	TRBV18	TRBD1	NA	TRBJ2-7
CASSFSGGADTQYF	TGCGCCAGCAGCTTTAGCGGGGGGGCAGATACGCAGTATTTT	14	TRBV5-1	TRBD2	NA	TRBJ2-3
CASSQDRGNSPLHF	TGCGCCAGCAGTCAGGACAGGGGAAATTCACCCCTCCACTTT	14	TRBV10-2	TRBD1	NA	TRBJ1-6
CASSVGQGPYEQYF	TGTGCCAGCAGCGTAGGACAGGGGCCCTACGAGCAGTACTTC	14	TRBV5-4	TRBD1	NA	TRBJ2-7
CATSSRTGNTGELFF	TGTGCCACCAGCAGTAGGACAGGGAACACCGGGGAGCTGTTTTTT	15	TRBV15	TRBD1	NA	TRBJ2-2
CASSDQQGTEQYF	TGTGCCAGCAGTGATCAACAGGGAACCGAGCAGTACTTC	13	TRBV6-4	NA	once	TRBJ2-7
CASSWNSVKETQYF	TGTGCCAGCAGTTGGAATTCAGTGAAAGAGACCCAGTACTTC	14	TRBV27	NA	NA	TRBJ2-5